Below, 21 T cell receptor beta chains from the same sample are listed, as sequenced in a study of CD4 T cells in relation to SARS-CoV-2 and coronaviruses. Profiled with immunoSEQ multiplex PCR; TCRdb holds only in-frame clones, not every one. Of 60,000 to 85,000 clones listed, 80% to 95% were seen once; the top ten hold approximately 0.25%. CD4+ T cells from unexposed donors were obtained before the COVID-19 pandemic (2011-2018). The sample comprised naive CD4+ T cells from PBMCs. Subset denoted: naive CD4+ T cells isolated by negative enrichment. These receptors were collected from a human donor in good health.

J is TRBJ2-3 and V is TRBV5-4; TRBD1 agrees at 10 bases. After removal of 4 bases from V and 6 bases from J, the junction contained 8 bases not matched to a gene. This CDR3 has 15 amino acids. Germline CDR1 SGHNT, CDR2 YYREEE (reference sequence). In DNA, the CDR3 is TGTGCCAGCAGCAACCGGGACAGGGGTGCCGATACGCAGTATTTT. It translates to CASSNRDRGADTQYF. Drawing the rest from reference TRBV5-4 and TRBJ2-3, the complete variable domain is ETGVTQSPTHLIKTRGQQVTLRCSSQSGHNTVSWYQQALGQGPQFIFQYYREEENGRGNFPPRFSGLQFPNYSSELNVNALELDDSALYLCASSNRDRGADTQYFGPGTRLTVL.

This clone is a singleton in its sample. This CDR3 is CAISEPPPQPQHF. In DNA, the CDR3 is TGTGCCATCAGTGAGCCCCCACCGCAGCCCCAGCATTTT. This sequence joins TRBV10-3 and TRBJ1-5, with D uncertain. The CDR3 has 13 amino acids. Germline V lookup: CDR1 ENHRY, CDR2 SYGVKD. Trimming shortened V by 2 bases and J by 7 bases, and 9 bases separated the two germline ends.

This clone was seen just once. This chain uses TRBV5-4 with TRBJ2-7; TRBD1 is a possible D gene (6 bases). There are 15 residues in the CDR3. Trimming stripped 4 bases from V and 1 base from J, with 15 bases between. From germline, CDR1 is SGHNT and CDR2 YYREEE (reference sequence). The CDR3 sequence is CASSRPGTSSYEQYF. The CDR3 nucleotides read TGTGCCAGCAGCAGGCCCGGGACATCTTCCTACGAGCAGTACTTC.

The gene calls are TRBV5-1 and TRBJ2-1; D is perhaps TRBD1 or TRBD2 (5 bases each). V shed 0 bases and J shed 0 bases, with 7 bases lying between them. Germline assignment: CDR1 SGHRS and CDR2 YFSETQ. The CDR3 spans 15 residues. The CDR3 DNA sequence: TGCGCCAGCAGCTTGGAGGGGAGCTCCTACAATGAGCAGTTCTTC. Translating gives CASSLEGSSYNEQFF.

This chain joins TRBV5-6 and TRBJ2-5, with D tentatively TRBD2 (5 bases). The V gene lost 5 bases and the J gene lost 5 bases, with 16 bases spanning the gap. The CDR3 totals 14 residues. Germline V lookup: CDR1 SGHDT, CDR2 YYEEEE. This CDR3 is CASSPGPRGETQYF. CDR3 DNA: TGTGCCAGCAGTCCCGGGCCCCGCGGGGAGACCCAGTACTTC.

The chain links TRBV28 to TRBJ1-4; D remains unclear. The germline V and J ends were trimmed by 2 bases and 0 bases, with 7 bases remaining between them. CDR1 MDHEN and CDR2 SYDVKM come from the germline V gene. The length of the CDR3 is 15 residues. CDR3 residues: CASSLLRPTNEKLFF. CDR3 in DNA: TGTGCCAGCAGTTTACTCAGACCAACTAATGAAAAACTGTTTTTT.

In its sample, this clone was seen once. The chain joins TRBV7-2 to TRBJ1-4, with D tentatively TRBD1 (6 bases). This CDR3 has 19 amino acids. Trimming took off 3 bases at V and 8 bases at J, with 28 bases between the two ends. Germline-derived CDR1 and CDR2 are SGHTA and FQGNSA. The CDR3 is CASSLGAYYMAVVTEKLFF. CDR3 sequence (DNA): TGTGCCAGCAGCTTGGGGGCTTACTACATGGCGGTTGTAACAGAAAAACTGTTTTTT.

This clone has only a few counts. The rearrangement uses TRBV4-1 and TRBJ1-2; D is ambiguous. Germline V gene data show CDR1 as MGHRA and CDR2 as YSYEKL. The CDR3 runs to 16 residues. Trimming left V 3 bases short and J 5 bases short, with 19 bases between. The chain's CDR3 is CASSQDQAARFYGYTF. The CDR3 DNA reads TGCGCCAGCAGCCAGGACCAGGCCGCCAGGTTTTATGGCTACACCTTC.

The chain recombines TRBV4-2 with TRBJ2-2; 9 bases match TRBD1. The CDR3 runs to 17 residues. J was trimmed by 1 base and V by 0 bases; bases with no gene match: 3. Germline values: CDR1 LGHNA, CDR2 YNFKEQ. The CDR3, as DNA: TGTGCCAGCAGCCAAGATTTGGACAGGGGGAACACCGGGGAGCTGTTTTTT. Amino acids: CASSQDLDRGNTGELFF.

The chain links TRBV28 to TRBJ1-2; 8 positions agree with TRBD1. The CDR3 length is 13 residues. From germline, CDR1 is MDHEN and CDR2 SYDVKM. Trimming removed 3 bases from V and 8 bases from J; junction bases left unmatched: 5. CDR3 protein: CASSFRTGKGYTF. As DNA, the CDR3 is TGTGCCAGCAGTTTCCGGACAGGGAAAGGCTACACCTTC.

J is TRBJ2-3 and V is TRBV4-3; D uncertain. The germline CDR1 and CDR2 sequences are LGHNA and YSLEER. Trimming removed 3 bases from V and 5 bases from J, with 18 bases in between. The length of the CDR3 is 16 residues. This chain's CDR3 is CASSQSGPDGGDTQYF. DNA for the CDR3: TGCGCCAGCAGCCAGTCCGGCCCCGATGGTGGAGATACGCAGTATTTT.

The chain carries TRBV13 and TRBJ1-1, with D unresolved. V gave up 1 base and J gave up 7 bases, with 4 bases separating them. The CDR3 length is 11 residues. The germline gives CDR1 PRHDT, CDR2 FYEKMQ (reference sequence). The CDR3 loop is CASSLDSEAFF. The CDR3, as DNA: TGTGCCAGCAGCTTAGACAGTGAAGCTTTCTTT.

This chain links TRBV3-1 (or the pseudogene TRBV3-2) with TRBJ2-1; possibly TRBD1 or TRBD2 for D (6 bases each). Trimming cost V 1 base and J 8 bases, with 12 bases left between them. Germline-derived CDR1 and CDR2 are LGHDT and YNNKEL (reference sequence). The CDR3 runs to 14 residues. In DNA form, the CDR3 reads TGTGCCAGCAGCCAAGTGGTCGGGGGCGATGAGCAGTTCTTC. Protein product: CASSQVVGGDEQFF.

The chain employs TRBV19 and TRBJ2-1; TRBD2 matches 10 bases. The CDR3 spans 18 residues. Trimming took 3 bases from V and 2 from J; bases not matched to a gene: 10. CDR1 is LNHDA and CDR2 is SQIVND in the germline V gene (reference sequence). The CDR3 DNA follows: TGTGCCAGTAGTATCGGAGGGCGGAGCGGGAGGGCCTACAATGAGCAGTTCTTC. This codes for CASSIGGRSGRAYNEQFF.

This clone has more than one count but fewer than ten. V and J are TRBV10-3 and TRBJ1-6; TRBD1 aligns across 7 bases. The CDR3 contains 14 residues. V dropped 3 bases and J dropped 8; count of bases not matched to a gene: 4. Looked up from germline, CDR1 is ENHRY and CDR2 is SYGVKD. The CDR3: CAISEAGGYSPLHF. CDR3 bases: TGTGCCATCAGTGAAGCAGGGGGGTATTCACCCCTCCACTTT.

CDR3 residues: CASSQDPIGVNYGYTF. The CDR3 nucleotides are TGCGCCAGCAGCCAAGATCCTATAGGGGTTAACTATGGCTACACCTTC. The chain uses TRBV4-1 and TRBJ1-2, with D possibly TRBD1 on 5 matching bases. The V and J ends lost 0 bases and 1 base respectively, with 12 bases between them. There are 16 residues in the CDR3. Germline CDR1 is MGHRA and CDR2 is YSYEKL.

Concerning this clone: The junction differs from germline at one of its ends, possibly a read error. The V call is TRBV9, the J call TRBJ1-6; D remains ambiguous. The CDR3 has 14 residues. Germline lookup yields CDR1 SGDLS and CDR2 YYNGEE. CDR3: CAGSADLGNSPLHF. CDR3 nucleotides: TGTGCCGGCAGCGCCGACCTGGGGAATTCACCCCTCCACTTT.

This chain uses TRBV7-3 with TRBJ2-5, with TRBD1 matching 8 bases. V lost 5 bases, J lost 4 bases, and 12 bases stayed unmatched. This CDR3 comprises 16 residues. In germline, CDR1 is SGHTA, CDR2 FQGTGA. In DNA form, the CDR3 reads TGTGCCAGCAGCGGATCGACAGGGGTATTGGGAGAGACCCAGTACTTC. Protein: CASSGSTGVLGETQYF. Based on the CDR3 plus reference TRBV7-3 and TRBJ2-5, the full variable domain is GAGVSQTPSNKVTEKGKYVELRCDPISGHTALYWYRQSLGQGPEFLIYFQGTGAADDSGLPNDRFFAVRPEGSVSTLKIQRTERGDSAVYLCASSGSTGVLGETQYFGPGTRLLVL.

This clone was counted a single time. The chain couples TRBV7-9 to TRBJ2-3; tentative D call: TRBD1 (6 bases). The CDR3 runs 18 residues. V lost 5 bases to trimming and J lost 1 base, with 22 bases between them. Germline loops: CDR1 SEHNR, CDR2 FQNEAQ (reference sequence). This CDR3 reads CASSDDRTRDLRTDTQYF. The CDR3 bases are TGTGCCAGCAGCGACGACAGGACCCGCGATCTCCGCACAGATACGCAGTATTTT.

This chain links TRBV15 with TRBJ2-7, with D tentatively TRBD2 (5 bases). V was clipped by 1 base and J by 3 bases, with 10 bases between them. Germline lookup yields CDR1 LNHNV and CDR2 YYDKDF (reference sequence). The CDR3 is 14 residues long. Here the CDR3 reads CATSRARGLYEQYF. CDR3 in DNA: TGTGCCACCAGCAGAGCACGAGGACTCTACGAGCAGTACTTC.

V usage is TRBV5-1 and J usage is TRBJ1-1; D perhaps matches TRBD1 (5 bases). The CDR3 is made up of 13 amino acids. Germline CDR1 SGHRS, CDR2 YFSETQ. V gave up 5 bases and J gave up 1 base, with 9 bases separating them. CDR3 bases: TGCGCCAGCAGTGGGGGAACGAACACTGAAGCTTTCTTT. This encodes CASSGGTNTEAFF.